Listed here is a single T cell receptor (beta chain). Which antigen it targets is not known. The record has no base qualities; no much larger clone is one base away. The sample comes from a study of blood T cell repertoires in COVID-19 (dated by TCRdb to about 2020). Regarding the complete study: The collaborator samples originated in the United States, Italy and Spain and spanned the acute and convalescent phases of COVID-19. Subjects who had been exposed to COVID-19, were actively infected with it, or had recovered from it provided the deeply sampled blood TCRbeta repertoires that made up the dataset. The material from the prospective study consisted of cDNA or gDNA derived from T cells, B-cell-depleted T cells, or PBMCs. The repertoires were made available in a free public database intended to serve as a resource for research on the immune response to SARS-CoV-2. Samples were obtained from the ongoing ImmuneRACE study (first 160 participants) and from approximately 1,200 subjects provided by 6 global collaborators. Where available, HLA class I and class II types were taken from metadata supplied by the sample provider and were not determined by assay-based typing. Sample metadata almost always included a de-identified subject ID, COVID-19 status, age in years and sex. General conclusions and limits of the study: How much clinical and demographic metadata was included differed by source and by participant, and the metadata was provided uncurated.

TCRbeta CDR3 regions were amplified from genomic DNA by means of the immunoSEQ Assay, a bias-controlled multiplex PCR. The authors processed their data as follows. Within the assay, amplification of reference gene primers was used to estimate how many nucleated cells each sample contained. Sequence reads were collapsed and filtered to measure the absolute abundance of every unique TCRbeta CDR3 rearrangement. For each sample, productive Simpson clonality was calculated by taking the square root of Simpson's diversity index across productive rearrangements. In TCRdb, the immuneACCESS table is reduced to in-frame sequences with V and J assigned. These tables do not hold every clone; where another copy was compared, an unresolved V gene accounts for under half, and the others remain unexplained. The V and J calls and clone size were taken over from that table, and D and trimming were inferred from the DNA. This sample gives tens of thousands of clones in total; around 90% of them show up just once. 40% to 45% of the sample rests with the top ten.

The V and J ends are trimmed by 7 bases and 7 bases, leaving 19 bases between them. Spanning cysteine to phenylalanine, the CDR3 consists of 15 amino acids. CDR3 DNA is the only sequence kept; it has 45 bases, read in frame from the first base. For CDR1 and CDR2, the germline V gene (reference sequence) lists MNHNY and SVGAGI. At one collaborating source in Seattle, patients were enrolled during active infection and were followed longitudinally through the course of disease. Whole blood was collected in K2EDTA tubes by collaborating institutions according to the institutions' own protocols. For TCRbeta analysis, collaborator samples were shipped as frozen whole blood, as isolated PBMCs, or as DNA extracted from either sample type.

The receptor was derived from a woman aged 60-75 years with COVID-19, enrolled during active disease. Sequenced sample: peripheral blood. The chain couples TRBV6-6 to TRBJ2-2; TRBD2 is possibly the D segment (6 matching bases). The nucleotide sequence reads TGTGCCAGCACCACGGGCGGGGCCACAGGCGGGGAGCTGTTTTTT. Its product reads: CASTTGGATGGELFF.